These T cell receptor beta chains were read from a single sample in a study of cytomegalovirus exposure and HLA in healthy donors. Using immunoSEQ multiplex PCR, the repertoire was profiled, and TCRdb retains in-frame clones only, with some absent. This table holds about 120,000 clones, 79% found once. Sequenced: PBMCs. The receptors derive from a man aged 25-45 years in good health and CMV-seropositive. The CDR3 runs from the conserved cysteine through the conserved F or W. D genes are given only for firm matches. Where a row states a size, it is once, few, many or the class of an expanded clone; other rows omit it.

clone size	D gene	V gene	CDR3 length	J gene	CDR3 protein	CDR3 DNA
NA	NA	TRBV6-6	14	TRBJ2-7	CASSCVGGSYEQYF	TGTGCCAGCAGTTGCGTCGGGGGCTCCTACGAGCAGTACTTC
NA	NA	TRBV18	16	TRBJ2-7	CASSPPGQAPSYEQYF	TGTGCCAGCTCACCACCTGGCCAGGCCCCCTCCTACGAGCAGTACTTC
NA	TRBD1	TRBV11-3	15	TRBJ1-5	CASSPGQGSNQPQHF	TGTGCCAGCAGCCCGGGACAGGGCAGCAATCAGCCCCAGCATTTT
NA	NA	TRBV19	15	TRBJ1-5	CASSIAANSNQPQHF	TGTGCCAGTAGTATAGCCGCGAATAGCAATCAGCCCCAGCATTTT
NA	NA	TRBV4-2	16	TRBJ2-1	CASSQEVFGGDNEQFF	TGTGCCAGCAGCCAAGAGGTTTTCGGCGGAGACAATGAGCAGTTCTTC
NA	NA	TRBV13	16	TRBJ1-1	CASSLSSVGRIPEAFF	TGTGCCAGCAGCCTCTCCTCGGTCGGGAGGATCCCTGAAGCTTTCTTT
NA	NA	TRBV7-3	13	TRBJ2-7	CASSPNQGYEQYF	TGTGCCAGCAGCCCCAATCAGGGTTACGAGCAGTACTTC
NA	NA	TRBV5-1	17	TRBJ2-2	CASSPLGAADSTGELFF	TGCGCCAGCAGCCCCCTGGGTGCAGCGGACTCGACCGGGGAGCTGTTTTTT
few	TRBD1	TRBV28	18	TRBJ2-6	CASSIRTGLGTGANGLTF	TGTGCCAGCAGCATAAGGACAGGGTTAGGAACTGGGGCCAACGGCCTGACTTTC
NA	NA	TRBV1	14	TRBJ2-7	CTSRDGGVTYEQYF	TGCACCAGCAGAGATGGGGGGGTTACCTACGAGCAGTACTTC
few	TRBD2	TRBV11-3	16	TRBJ2-2	CASSSRSGLASGELFF	TGTGCCAGCAGCAGCCGATCGGGACTAGCTAGCGGGGAGCTGTTTTTT
NA	NA	TRBV7-8	13	TRBJ2-4	CASSLLAKNIQYF	TGTGCCAGCAGCTTACTAGCCAAAAACATTCAGTACTTC
NA	NA	TRBV19	14	TRBJ1-2	CASSITGGTYGYTF	TGTGCCAGTAGTATAACCGGGGGAACCTATGGCTACACCTTC
NA	NA	TRBV11-2	16	TRBJ2-1	CASSLKGGSSYNEQFF	TGTGCCAGCAGCTTAAAGGGGGGGAGCTCCTACAATGAGCAGTTCTTC
NA	NA	TRBV19	14	TRBJ1-1	CASTGSAMNTEAFF	TGTGCCAGTACAGGGTCGGCGATGAACACTGAAGCTTTCTTT
once	NA	TRBV6-5	15	TRBJ2-2	CASSYSNRGGGELFF	TGTGCCAGCAGTTACTCGAACAGGGGGGGCGGGGAGCTGTTTTTT
NA	TRBD1	TRBV7-9	14	TRBJ2-7	CASSPGQNSYEQYF	TGTGCCAGCAGCCCGGGACAGAACTCCTACGAGCAGTACTTC
NA	NA	TRBV7-3	15	TRBJ2-1	CASSLIATEYNEQFF	TGTGCCAGCAGCTTAATAGCGACGGAGTACAATGAGCAGTTCTTC